This T cell receptor beta chain was captured by sequencing in a study of blood T cell repertoires in COVID-19. Study details: COVID-19 samples, acute and convalescent, were from the United States, Italy and Spain. PBMCs, B-cell-depleted T cells, or T cells were the source of the cDNA or gDNA that made up the material.

Per the authors' pipeline: Amplified reference gene primers provided the basis for estimating nucleated cell counts. The assay was immunoSEQ multiplex PCR, and TCRdb's table has in-frame clones only and misses some. D and trimming were read from the DNA, whereas the V and J calls and clone size are those reported in that table. The top ten hold approximately 23% of the sample, which has approximately 72,000 clones, roughly 85% seen once. Trimming at V came to 0 bases and at J to 5 bases, leaving 5 bases not matched to a gene. The CDR3 contains 16 residues. The germline V gene encodes CDR1 KGHSH and CDR2 LQKENI.

This TCR derives from a man aged 50-60 years with acute or convalescent COVID-19. The sample consisted of peripheral blood. The chain joins TRBV18 to TRBJ2-1, with 9 bases aligning to TRBD2. The CDR3, as DNA: TGTGCCAGCTCACCACCGGTAGCGGGGGAGAACAATGAGCAGTTCTTC. As protein: CASSPPVAGENNEQFF.